These 16 T cell receptor beta chains originate from one sample sequenced in a study of blood T cells in healthy people across ages. A sample-barcoded 5' primer and a J-beta primer mix were used in a second PCR of about 7 to 11 cycles. MiXCR, applied by TCRdb to the 5' RACE reads, yields one record per CDR3 protein. The sample holds some 1.5 million distinct CDR3 sequences, approximately 30% seen once. Sample: blood. The receptors were sampled from a woman in her 30s in good health.

This clonotype came up a few times. The rearrangement links TRBV4-3 to TRBJ2-5; 7 bases line up with TRBD2. The DNA end lines up better with TRBJ2-7; the J call may be wrong. The CDR3 spans 16 residues. From germline, CDR1 is LGHNA and CDR2 YSLEER. The CDR3 coding sequence is TGCGCCAGCAGCCAAGAACTTCGACTAGCCGGGGGCGAGCAGTACTTC. This sequence encodes CASSQELRLAGGEQYF.

The gene calls are TRBV5-5 and TRBJ1-5, with 10 bases identical to TRBD1. Trimming cost V 3 bases and J 6 bases; bases outside gene matches: 6. CDR1 is SGHKS, CDR2 YYEKEE, per germline (reference sequence). The CDR3 sequence is 15 residues long. The CDR3 here is CASSSSGTGAQPQHF. The CDR3 nucleotides are TGTGCCAGCAGCTCTAGCGGGACAGGGGCTCAGCCCCAGCATTTT.

The chain couples TRBV7-9 to TRBJ1-2; D gene unclear. Per the germline V gene, CDR1 is SEHNR and CDR2 is FQNEAQ (reference sequence). This CDR3 contains 13 residues. Trimming cost V 3 bases and J 6 bases, with 11 bases left between them. The CDR3: CASSFGEDDGYTF. As DNA, the CDR3 is TGTGCCAGCAGCTTCGGCGAAGATGATGGCTACACCTTC.

The chain carries TRBV12-3 or TRBV12-4 and TRBJ1-1, with TRBD1 matching 7 bases. Unmatched junction bases numbered 6, after V lost 5 bases and J lost 6 bases. The CDR3 loop spans 13 amino acids. The CDR3 DNA follows: TGTGCCAGCAGTAGGACAGGTTCCCCTGAAGCTTTCTTT. Translation gives CASSRTGSPEAFF.

This clonotype was recorded once. This sequence joins TRBV28 and TRBJ1-4; D gene uncertain. This CDR3 region has 12 residues. The germline gives CDR1 MDHEN, CDR2 SYDVKM. The V end was cut by 4 bases, the J end by 8 bases, with 8 bases between. CDR3 loop: CASSSGEEKLFF. CDR3 sequence (DNA): TGTGCCAGCAGTTCTGGGGAGGAAAAACTGTTTTTT.

This clonotype was found a few times. The chain couples TRBV20-1 to TRBJ1-2; TRBD1 might be the D (5 bases). The CDR3 length is 16 residues. V lost 5 bases and J 3 bases, leaving 22 bases between the germline ends. Germline V gives CDR1 DFQATT, CDR2 SNEGSKA (reference sequence). CDR3 coding DNA: TGCAGTGCTCTTCCCCCCGGGAGGGGTCGGGACTATGGCTACACCTTC. This encodes CSALPPGRGRDYGYTF.

The gene calls are TRBV5-5 and TRBJ2-2; 9 bases align to TRBD1. The germline CDR1 and CDR2 sequences are SGHKS and YYEKEE (reference sequence). The V and J ends lost 4 bases and 6 bases, in that order; junction bases with no gene match: 10. The CDR3 contains 16 residues. The CDR3 region has the DNA TGTGCCAGCAGCGACGGGGACAGGGTAACGGCCGGGGAGCTGTTTTTT. Protein product: CASSDGDRVTAGELFF.

This clonotype was detected ten times or more. This chain joins TRBV29-1 and TRBJ2-1, with 11 bases lining up with TRBD1. V was clipped by 6 bases and J by 7 bases; unmatched bases: 5. This CDR3 has 13 residues. Germline-derived CDR1 and CDR2 are SQVTM and ANQGSEA. CDR3 DNA sequence: TGCAGCGTGGGACAGGGGGATCGGAATGAGCAGTTCTTC. Protein sequence: CSVGQGDRNEQFF.

The rearrangement uses TRBV5-1 and TRBJ2-1; D not resolved. In germline, CDR1 is SGHRS, CDR2 YFSETQ. CDR3 length equals 13 residues. The ends were cut back, 0 bases at V and 13 bases at J, with 14 bases in the middle. The CDR3 reads CASSLDIEETQFF. CDR3 nucleotides: TGCGCCAGCAGCTTGGACATAGAAGAGACCCAGTTCTTC.

This rearrangement joins TRBV20-1 to TRBJ2-1, with D unclear. This CDR3 is 15 amino acids long. Germline CDR1 is DFQATT and CDR2 is SNEGSKA (reference sequence). V was pared by 1 base and J by 1 base, with 11 bases between. The CDR3 DNA is TGCAGTGCTAGAGCAGCTACCCAATCCTACAATGAGCAGTTCTTC. The encoded protein is CSARAATQSYNEQFF.

Comments on this clonotype: Given a much more abundant clone one base away, this may be a read error. V gene TRBV29-1 combines with J gene TRBJ2-1; 8 bases align to TRBD1. Per germline, CDR1 SQVTM and CDR2 ANQGSEA. The CDR3 is 12 amino acids. The CDR3 DNA follows: TGCAGCGTGGACAGGGTGTACAGTGAGCAGTTCTTC. This codes for CSVDRVYSEQFF.

Concerning this clonotype itself: The missing conserved phenylalanine or tryptophan at the end of this CDR3 makes a read error likely. The gene calls are TRBV25-1 and TRBJ2-7; D is perhaps TRBD1 (6 bases). The V gene's germline CDR1 is MGHDK and CDR2 SYGVNS. V lost 0 bases and J 4 bases, leaving 13 bases between the germline ends. The CDR3 spans 15 residues. CDR3 nucleotide sequence: TGTGCCAGCAGTGAATATCTGGGGGCGAATTACGAGCAGTACTGC. Its translation: CASSEYLGANYEQYC.

CDR3 coding DNA: TGTGCCAGCAGTTACTCCCCAGAGAGCGGCACAGATACGCAGTATTTT. Encoded protein: CASSYSPESGTDTQYF. The chain carries TRBV6-5 and TRBJ2-3; D uncertain. V shed 0 bases and J shed 1 base, with 11 bases lying between them. Germline CDR1 MNHEY, CDR2 SVGAGI. The CDR3 runs to 16 residues.

Ten or more counts support this clonotype. V usage is TRBV10-3 and J usage is TRBJ1-5; unclear D gene. The germline CDR1 and CDR2 sequences are ENHRY and SYGVKD. The CDR3 has 12 amino acids. With 2 bases removed from V and 11 bases from J, the gap between germline ends came to 10 bases. This chain's CDR3 is CAISEASMSQHF. Written as DNA, the CDR3 is TGTGCCATCAGTGAGGCCTCTATGTCCCAGCATTTT.

The J gene is TRBJ1-5, the V gene TRBV18; possible D gene TRBD1, 5 bases. CDR1 and CDR2 from the germline V gene are KGHSH and LQKENI. The CDR3 sequence is 16 residues long. V lost 0 bases to trimming and J lost 4 bases, with 13 bases between them. The CDR3 spells CASSPPSAGGNQPQHF. The CDR3, as DNA: TGTGCCAGCTCACCACCCTCTGCCGGGGGGAATCAGCCCCAGCATTTT.

A word on this clonotype: Since a much larger clone is just one base distant, this may be a read error. The rearrangement links TRBV9 to TRBJ2-7, with TRBD1 as a possible D gene (6 bases). CDR3 length equals 15 residues. Germline assignment: CDR1 SGDLS and CDR2 YYNGEE. V was pared by 0 bases and J by 3 bases, with 13 bases between. In nucleotides, the CDR3 is TGTGCCAGCAGCGTAGGGACAGTCGCTATCTACGAGCAGTACTTC. Protein sequence: CASSVGTVAIYEQYF.